The T cell receptor (beta chain) under discussion was sequenced for a study of blood T cell repertoires in COVID-19. The repertoire was sequenced with immunoSEQ multiplex PCR; TCRdb's copy has only in-frame clones and lacks some. The data hold 100,000 or so clones, with roughly 90% observed a single time. Looked up from germline, CDR1 is SGHRS and CDR2 is YFSETQ. With 2 bases removed from V and 5 bases from J, the gap between germline ends came to 10 bases. CDR3 length: 13 residues. V usage is TRBV5-1 and J usage is TRBJ2-5; no firm D call. The sequenced sample was peripheral blood. This TCR was sampled from a young man in a cohort sampled during active COVID-19. The CDR3 DNA reads TGCGCCAGCAGCTTCACGGTGCGGGAGACCCAGTACTTC. The encoded protein is CASSFTVRETQYF. Full variable domain (remainder filled in from reference TRBV5-1 and TRBJ2-5): KAGVTQTPRYLIKTRGQQVTLSCSPISGHRSVSWYQQTPGQGLQFLFEYFSETQRNKGNFPGRFSGRQFSNSRSEMNVSTLELGDSALYLCASSFTVRETQYFGPGTRLLVL.